Below, 19 T cell receptor beta chains from the same sample are listed, as sequenced in a study of Tregs in tolerant kidney transplant recipients. Libraries were prepared by immunoSEQ multiplex PCR; TCRdb keeps only in-frame clonotypes and omits some of them. This table holds just over 30,000 clones, 82% found once. Their recognized antigens are unknown. Sequences were obtained from Tregs from blood cultured with allogeneic cells. The source of these receptors is a human donor in good health.

The CDR3 loop reads CASSPRGADATDTQYF. The CDR3 DNA reads as TGTGCCAGCAGCCCCCGGGGGGCAGATGCCACAGATACGCAGTATTTT. The V and J genes are TRBV7-2 and TRBJ2-3; TRBD2 might be the D (7 bases). This CDR3 has 16 amino acids. Germline CDR1 SGHTA, CDR2 FQGNSA. Trimming pared 5 bases from V and 2 bases from J, leaving 17 bases between.

The CDR3 DNA sequence: TGTGCCAGTGGAAGGGGACAGGGGAATCACGGGGAGCTGTTTTTT. This codes for CASGRGQGNHGELFF. This chain joins TRBV19 and TRBJ2-2; 10 positions match TRBD1. Trimming removed 8 bases from V and 7 bases from J; junction bases left unmatched: 10. The CDR3 runs 15 residues. CDR1 is LNHDA, CDR2 SQIVND, per germline (reference sequence).

This clone was observed a handful of times. V usage is TRBV9 and J usage is TRBJ1-2; D perhaps matches TRBD1 (5 bases). CDR3 length: 14 amino acids. The germline V gene encodes CDR1 SGDLS and CDR2 YYNGEE. With 0 bases removed from V and 6 bases from J, the gap between germline ends came to 12 bases. CDR3 residues: CASSVEGRVDGYTF. The CDR3 bases are TGTGCCAGCAGCGTAGAGGGCAGGGTCGATGGCTACACCTTC.

This clone occurred once. V is TRBV15 and J is TRBJ2-3; D is perhaps TRBD1 or TRBD2 (5 bases each). V was trimmed by 0 bases and J by 3 bases, leaving 10 bases between them. Germline assignment: CDR1 LNHNV and CDR2 YYDKDF (reference sequence). This CDR3 is 15 amino acids long. The CDR3 region is CATSRDLWGTDTQYF. CDR3 DNA sequence: TGTGCCACCAGCAGAGATTTATGGGGGACAGATACGCAGTATTTT.

The CDR3 nucleotides read TGCGCCAGCAGCCAAAAGCCCGGGGGCCGTCAGTTCTTC. Translating it yields CASSQKPGGRQFF. This chain uses TRBV4-3 with TRBJ2-1; D might be TRBD1 or TRBD2, each matching 6 bases. Germline CDR1 reads LGHNA; CDR2 reads YSLEER. The length of the CDR3 is 13 residues. V was shortened by 2 bases and J by 13 bases, with 15 bases between the two germline ends.

This clone was seen once. The chain has TRBV7-2 and TRBJ2-3; 8 nucleotides agree with TRBD1. The J segment lost 10 bases and the V segment lost 1 base, leaving 7 bases of the junction unmatched. Germline V gene data show CDR1 as SGHTA and CDR2 as FQGNSA. The CDR3 totals 14 residues. CDR3 region: CASSLDFGQGPQYF. For the CDR3, the DNA is TGTGCCAGCAGCTTAGACTTCGGACAGGGTCCGCAGTATTTT.

V gene TRBV6-4 combines with J gene TRBJ2-3; tentative D call: TRBD2 (7 bases). V was pared by 5 bases and J by 0 bases, with 12 bases between. Germline CDR1 and CDR2: MRHNA and SNTAGT. The CDR3 loop spans 15 amino acids. CDR3 nucleotide sequence: TGTGCCAGCAGTTCCCGGGGGGCTAGCACAGATACGCAGTATTTT. This gives the protein CASSSRGASTDTQYF.

This rearrangement joins TRBV7-9 to TRBJ1-1, with D perhaps TRBD1 (5 bases). CDR3 size: 13 residues. Per germline, CDR1 SEHNR and CDR2 FQNEAQ (reference sequence). Trimming stripped 4 bases from V and 1 base from J, with 7 bases between. In nucleotides, the CDR3 is TGTGCCAGCAGCTCCCAGGGGAACACTGAAGCTTTCTTT. It codes for CASSSQGNTEAFF.

The J gene is TRBJ2-7, the V gene TRBV5-1; weak D call: TRBD2 (6 bases). The ends were cut back, 2 bases at V and 0 bases at J, with 9 bases in the middle. The germline CDR1 and CDR2 sequences are SGHRS and YFSETQ. There are 14 residues in the CDR3. CDR3 coding DNA: TGCGCCAGCAGCTTAGGGAGGAGCTCCTACGAGCAGTACTTC. Encoded protein: CASSLGRSSYEQYF.

CDR3 sequence (DNA): TGTGCCAGCAGTTTATCAGGTTTTAGCAATCAGCCCCAGCATTTT. Amino acid sequence: CASSLSGFSNQPQHF. The chain is built from TRBV27 and TRBJ1-5; D gene uncertain. The CDR3 contains 15 residues. V gave up 0 bases and J gave up 0 bases, with 6 bases separating them. In germline, CDR1 is MNHEY, CDR2 SMNVEV (reference sequence).

V and J are TRBV18 and TRBJ1-6; D gene uncertain. Germline CDR1 and CDR2: KGHSH and LQKENI. Deletions cut 4 bases from V and 8 bases from J, with 9 bases between. There are 13 residues in the CDR3. CDR3 bases: TGTGCCAGCTCACTGGGGTCTGATTCACCCCTCCACTTT. Encoded protein: CASSLGSDSPLHF.

Turning to this clone: Other nucleotide sequences in the sample specify the same CDR3. The J gene is TRBJ1-1, the V gene TRBV29-1; maybe TRBD1 (6 bases). The germline gives CDR1 SQVTM, CDR2 ANQGSEA. This CDR3 spans 10 amino acids. The ends were cut back, 7 bases at V and 6 bases at J, with 9 bases in the middle. The DNA of the CDR3 is TGCAGCGGGGAGGGGGCTGAAGCTTTCTTT. This sequence encodes CSGEGAEAFF. Combining the CDR3 with reference TRBV29-1 and TRBJ1-1 gives the whole variable domain SAVISQKPSRDICQRGTSLTIQCQVDSQVTMMFWYRQQPGQSLTLIATANQGSEATYESGFVIDKFPISRPNLTFSTLTVSNMSPEDSSIYLCSGEGAEAFFGQGTRLTVV.

This clone showed up just once. V is TRBV5-5 and J is TRBJ1-2; perhaps TRBD1 as D (5 bases). V lost 2 bases to trimming and J lost 6 bases, with 20 bases between them. This CDR3 is built from 16 residues. Germline lookup yields CDR1 SGHKS and CDR2 YYEKEE (reference sequence). CDR3 region: CASSFLPLRGNNGYTF. In DNA, the CDR3 is TGTGCCAGCAGCTTCCTACCCTTGCGGGGCAACAATGGCTACACCTTC.

The chain is built from TRBV7-7 and TRBJ1-2, with D unclear. CDR1 and CDR2 from the germline V gene are SSHAT and FNYEAQ (reference sequence). V shed 4 bases and J shed 6 bases, with 12 bases lying between them. The CDR3 consists of 13 residues. The CDR3 DNA reads TGTGCCAGCAGCTCCCACGCCTTTGATGGCTACACCTTC. Translating it yields CASSSHAFDGYTF.

The chain has TRBV6-1 and TRBJ1-1, with a possible D match to TRBD1 (5 bases). The CDR3 loop spans 14 amino acids. Germline lookup yields CDR1 MNHNS and CDR2 SASEGT. V was trimmed by 6 bases and J by 5 bases, leaving 16 bases between them. CDR3 in amino acids: CASRGRLLGTEAFF. CDR3 nucleotides: TGTGCCAGCAGGGGGCGGCTTTTGGGAACTGAAGCTTTCTTT.

V and J are TRBV11-1 and TRBJ2-7; TRBD2 aligns across 12 bases. Looked up from germline, CDR1 is SGHAT and CDR2 is FQDESV (reference sequence). The V gene end was trimmed by 4 bases and the J gene end by 3 bases; junction bases not matched to a gene: 4. The CDR3 loop spans 15 amino acids. The CDR3 is CASSSRTSGVYEQYF. In nucleotides, the CDR3 is TGTGCCAGCAGCTCGAGGACTAGCGGGGTCTACGAGCAGTACTTC.

The CDR3 protein is CASSMAGLANEETQYF. CDR3 bases: TGTGCCAGCAGCATGGCGGGACTAGCGAATGAAGAGACCCAGTACTTC. The V call is TRBV9, the J call TRBJ2-5; 10 bases are shared with TRBD2. Germline CDR1 is SGDLS and CDR2 is YYNGEE. V lost 4 bases, J lost 3 bases, and 9 bases stayed unmatched. The CDR3 extends over 16 amino acids.

This chain joins TRBV11-1 and TRBJ1-2, with a weak D call TRBD1 (6 bases). The CDR3 covers 15 residues. Germline-derived CDR1 and CDR2 are SGHAT and FQDESV (reference sequence). The germline V and J ends were trimmed by 1 base and 0 bases, with 9 bases remaining between them. The CDR3 sequence: CASSLGGGANYGYTF. DNA for the CDR3: TGTGCCAGCAGCTTAGGAGGGGGAGCTAACTATGGCTACACCTTC.

The chain couples TRBV15 to TRBJ1-4; D call uncertain. The germline V gene has CDR1 LNHNV and CDR2 YYDKDF (reference sequence). V dropped 2 bases and J dropped 6 bases, with 16 bases sitting between them. The CDR3 length is 16 residues. The CDR3 nucleotides are TGTGCCACCAGCAGAAGGTTTCCGTTGCGGGATGAAAAACTGTTTTTT. Protein sequence: CATSRRFPLRDEKLFF.